Following are 12 T cell receptor beta chains from one sample sequenced in a study of blood T cell repertoires in COVID-19 (TCRdb year 2020). Libraries were prepared through the immunoSEQ multiplex PCR assay. TCRdb limited this immuneACCESS table to in-frame rearrangements with V and J called. A share of clones is missing; checked studies link under half to unresolved V genes, and the rest is unexplained. For this sample the table gives 250,000 to 300,000 clones, of which 80% to 90% were detected only once. The top ten hold around 1.8% of the sample. Sequences were obtained from PBMCs or T cells enriched from blood (not recorded which). These receptor sequences come from a woman aged 45-65 years who had recovered from COVID-19.

V gene TRBV19 combines with J gene TRBJ1-5; D is perhaps TRBD1 (5 bases). Between the trimmed V and J ends, which lost 3 bases and 3 bases, there was a span of 12 bases. The CDR3 sequence is 15 residues long. Germline-derived CDR1 and CDR2 are LNHDA and SQIVND (reference sequence). CDR3 bases: TGTGCCAGTAGTATTTCAGGGAAGTACAATCAGCCCCAGCATTTT. Translation gives CASSISGKYNQPQHF.

The J gene is TRBJ1-1, the V gene TRBV6-1; no definite D call. The CDR3 covers 13 residues. Trimming removed 2 bases at V and 3 bases at J, with 7 bases between. CDR1 is MNHNS, CDR2 SASEGT, per germline. CDR3 bases: TGTGCCAGCAGTGAACGGGTAGACACTGAAGCTTTCTTT. Its translation: CASSERVDTEAFF.

This clone was counted between two and nine times. J is TRBJ2-1 and V is TRBV7-3; D is possibly TRBD2 (5 bases). V lost 2 bases and J lost 9, with 11 bases in between. The length of the CDR3 is 13 residues. Germline assignment: CDR1 SGHTA and CDR2 FQGTGA. CDR3: CASSLEEGVEQFF. The DNA for the CDR3 is TGTGCCAGCAGCTTAGAAGAGGGTGTTGAGCAGTTCTTC.

This clone was detected once. V and J are TRBV7-9 and TRBJ2-4; 10 bases map to TRBD2. Germline V gene data show CDR1 as SEHNR and CDR2 as FQNEAQ (reference sequence). The CDR3 consists of 18 residues. V trimming: 5 bases; J trimming: 1 base; junction bases outside the gene matches: 11. The CDR3 region is CASSPLAGEGSAKNIQYF. Here the CDR3 DNA reads TGTGCCAGCAGCCCCCTAGCGGGAGAAGGGTCGGCCAAAAACATTCAGTACTTC.

The chain employs TRBV15 and TRBJ2-1, with 7 nucleotides matching TRBD2. This CDR3 is 15 amino acids long. Germline V lookup: CDR1 LNHNV, CDR2 YYDKDF (reference sequence). The V gene end was trimmed by 6 bases and the J gene end by 5 bases; junction bases not matched to a gene: 10. CDR3 amino acids: CATRFWAGADNEQFF. DNA for the CDR3: TGTGCCACCAGATTTTGGGCGGGAGCCGACAATGAGCAGTTCTTC. The full variable domain, rest sourced from reference TRBV15 and TRBJ2-1, is DAMVIQNPRYQVTQFGKPVTLSCSQTLNHNVMYWYQQKSSQAPKLLFHYYDKDFNNEADTPDNFQSRRPNTSFCFLDIRSPGLGDTAMYLCATRFWAGADNEQFFGPGTRLTVL.

The chain employs TRBV30 and TRBJ1-1; TRBD1 agrees at 7 bases. Germline V gene lookup returns CDR1 GTSNPN and CDR2 SVGIG (reference sequence). The V and J ends lost 4 bases and 0 bases, in that order; junction bases with no gene match: 5. The CDR3 length is 14 residues. CDR3 residues: CAWTVGQLNTEAFF. The CDR3 nucleotides are TGTGCCTGGACGGTGGGACAGTTGAACACTGAAGCTTTCTTT.

This clone was observed a few times. The chain uses TRBV4-1 and TRBJ2-1; D might be TRBD1 (8 bases). Germline V gene data show CDR1 as MGHRA and CDR2 as YSYEKL. The germline V and J ends were trimmed by 1 base and 7 bases, with 17 bases remaining between them. This CDR3 is built from 16 residues. This chain's CDR3 is CASSQAWGGQVNEQFF. In nucleotides, the CDR3 is TGCGCCAGCAGCCAAGCCTGGGGGGGACAGGTTAATGAGCAGTTCTTC.

The V and J genes are TRBV4-2 and TRBJ2-2; 7 bases align to TRBD2. Germline CDR1 LGHNA, CDR2 YNFKEQ. Trimming took 0 bases from V and 8 from J; bases not matched to a gene: 12. The length of the CDR3 is 17 residues. CDR3 sequence reads: CASSQDLKWEGPGELFF. CDR3 sequence (DNA): TGTGCCAGCAGCCAAGATCTTAAGTGGGAGGGCCCGGGGGAGCTGTTTTTT.

The chain carries TRBV28 and TRBJ1-1; 8 nucleotides line up with TRBD1. Losses at the gene ends were 6 bases for V and 6 bases for J; bases not matched to a gene: 12. The length of the CDR3 is 15 residues. CDR1 is MDHEN and CDR2 is SYDVKM in the germline V gene. CDR3: CASRSRQGAGAEAFF. The DNA of the CDR3 is TGTGCCAGCAGATCCCGTCAGGGGGCCGGGGCTGAAGCTTTCTTT.

The chain has TRBV19 and TRBJ1-3; weak D call: TRBD1 (6 bases). This CDR3 has 14 amino acids. CDR1 is LNHDA, CDR2 SQIVND, per germline (reference sequence). The germline V and J ends were trimmed by 1 base and 2 bases, with 6 bases remaining between them. CDR3 sequence (DNA): TGTGCCAGTAGTATAGCAGGGGCTGGAAACACCATATATTTT. The encoded protein is CASSIAGAGNTIYF.

The J gene is TRBJ2-5, the V gene TRBV24-1; D perhaps matches TRBD1 (6 bases). The CDR3 spans 14 residues. V lost 4 bases, J lost 2 bases, and 10 bases lay in between. Germline V gives CDR1 KGHDR, CDR2 SFDVKD. The DNA for the CDR3 is TGTGCCACCAGTGAGGCGGACAGTCAAGAGACCCAGTACTTC. This codes for CATSEADSQETQYF.

In this sample, this clone turned up a few times. The sample has other DNA sequences that encode this CDR3 too. The V gene is TRBV12-3 or TRBV12-4, the J gene TRBJ2-1; 9 bases align to TRBD2. The CDR3 has 12 residues. The trim removed 6 bases at V and 7 bases at J, leaving 1 base unmatched. CDR3 residues: CASRTSGNEQFF. As DNA, the CDR3 is TGTGCCAGCAGAACTAGCGGGAATGAGCAGTTCTTC.